This is a list of T cell receptor beta chains from one sample in a study of shared clonotypes between healthy human individuals. Method: immunoSEQ multiplex PCR; TCRdb's copy keeps in-frame clones and lacks some. The profile shows over 2 million clones, just under 95% of them singletons. The sequenced sample consisted of naive CD8+ T cells sorted from blood. Every receptor here comes from a man between 18 and 35 years old in good health. CDR3s include the opening cysteine and the closing phenylalanine or tryptophan. The order of the fields is J gene, D gene, V gene, clone size, CDR3 DNA, CDR3 protein. D genes are given only for firm matches. Where a row states a size, it is once, few, many or the class of an expanded clone; other rows omit it.

J gene: TRBJ1-1
D gene: .
V gene: TRBV7-9
clone size: .
CDR3 DNA: TGTGCCAGCAGCTACCCTTTCAAAGGCACTGAAGCTTTCTTT
CDR3 protein: CASSYPFKGTEAFF

J gene: TRBJ2-4
D gene: TRBD2
V gene: TRBV7-9
clone size: once
CDR3 DNA: TGTGCCAGCAGCCATAGCGGGAATGCCAAAAACATTCAGTACTTC
CDR3 protein: CASSHSGNAKNIQYF

J gene: TRBJ2-7
D gene: TRBD2
V gene: TRBV6-5
clone size: .
CDR3 DNA: TGTGCCAGCAACAGCGGGGGCTACGAGCAGTACTTC
CDR3 protein: CASNSGGYEQYF

J gene: TRBJ1-1
D gene: .
V gene: TRBV13
clone size: once
CDR3 DNA: TGTGCCAGCAGCTTAGGACAGGGCACTGAAGCTTTCTTT
CDR3 protein: CASSLGQGTEAFF

J gene: TRBJ2-1
D gene: TRBD1
V gene: TRBV6-5
clone size: .
CDR3 DNA: TGTGCCAGCAGACCGGGACAGGCCTACAATGAGCAGTTCTTC
CDR3 protein: CASRPGQAYNEQFF

J gene: TRBJ2-1
D gene: TRBD2
V gene: TRBV27
clone size: .
CDR3 DNA: TGTGCCAGCAGTCCGCTTCCGGGACTAGCGGGGGGGCTGGGTGAGCAGTTCTTC
CDR3 protein: CASSPLPGLAGGLGEQFF

J gene: TRBJ1-5
D gene: .
V gene: TRBV4-3
clone size: .
CDR3 DNA: TGCGCCAGCAGCCAAGATCGGTCAACCGACGGCCAGCCCCAGCATTTT
CDR3 protein: CASSQDRSTDGQPQHF

J gene: TRBJ2-5
D gene: TRBD2
V gene: TRBV7-6
clone size: .
CDR3 DNA: TGTGCCAGCAGCTTATCTGCGGGAGGGCAAGAGACCCAGTACTTC
CDR3 protein: CASSLSAGGQETQYF

J gene: TRBJ1-2
D gene: TRBD1
V gene: TRBV5-6
clone size: .
CDR3 DNA: TGTGCCAGCAGCTCAGGGACAGCTAACTATGGCTACACCTTC
CDR3 protein: CASSSGTANYGYTF

J gene: TRBJ1-1
D gene: TRBD1
V gene: TRBV30
clone size: .
CDR3 DNA: TGTGCCTGGAGTGATTCCACAGGGGGCCTCACTGAAGCTTTCTTT
CDR3 protein: CAWSDSTGGLTEAFF

J gene: TRBJ2-7
D gene: .
V gene: TRBV25-1
clone size: .
CDR3 DNA: TGTGCCAGCAGTGAATTCCCCATTTCGCGGACCTACGAGCAGTACTTC
CDR3 protein: CASSEFPISRTYEQYF

J gene: TRBJ2-1
D gene: .
V gene: TRBV27
clone size: .
CDR3 DNA: TGTGCCAGCAGTTTAGTTGGGGGGTCCAATGAGCAGTTCTTC
CDR3 protein: CASSLVGGSNEQFF